This T cell receptor (beta chain) was captured by sequencing in a study of cytomegalovirus exposure and HLA in healthy donors. Researchers ran the PCR with 60 Vbeta and 13 Jbeta primers. Clones were sequenced by immunoSEQ multiplex PCR, and TCRdb holds only the in-frame ones, with some missing. The sample contains roughly 88,000 clones, over 60% of which appear only once. Study-level results: In a later analysis, across HLA loci, associated TCR counts were highest for DRB1, lowest for HLA-C. Under 20,000 TCR beta sequences were associated with HLA alleles at 0.05 false discovery rate in a later analysis. Being productive about 90% or about 30% of the time was typical of most TCR beta V segments in an earlier analysis.

Unrecorded immune exposure was likely among donors, who were nominally healthy when sampled. Worth noting for this clone: Its antigen is unidentified.

Trimming shortened V by 6 bases and J by 7 bases, and 21 bases separated the two germline ends. Per the germline V gene, CDR1 is MNHEY and CDR2 is SVGAGI. The CDR3 contains 15 residues. V and J are TRBV6-5 and TRBJ1-2; tentatively, D is TRBD1 (6 bases). Sequencing was performed on PBMCs. The receptor comes from a man younger than 40 in good health and CMV-seropositive. The CDR3 DNA is TGTGCCAGCAGCGAATCCGAGACAGGTCATTCTGGCTACACCTTC. Translated, it gives CASSESETGHSGYTF.